The 25 T cell receptor beta chains below come from one sample, sequenced in a study of blood T cell repertoires in COVID-19. The protocol was immunoSEQ multiplex PCR, while the TCRdb copy is restricted to in-frame clones and leaves out a portion. The data show under 200,000 clones, 90% seen once. Sequenced sample: peripheral blood. These receptors were obtained from a man aged 50 to 59 with acute or convalescent COVID-19.

The rearrangement uses TRBV4-3 and TRBJ2-1; tentative D call: TRBD2 (6 bases). The CDR3 has 18 amino acids. CDR1 LGHNA and CDR2 YSLEER come from the germline V gene. Trimming took 1 base from V and 0 from J, leaving 16 bases between them. CDR3 amino acids: CASSQGAWGESSYNEQFF. The CDR3 DNA sequence: TGCGCCAGCAGCCAAGGGGCCTGGGGGGAGAGCTCCTACAATGAGCAGTTCTTC.

The chain recombines TRBV4-2 with TRBJ1-3, with 10 positions matching TRBD1. Germline CDR1 LGHNA, CDR2 YNFKEQ. V lost 0 bases to trimming and J lost 0 bases; unmatched junction nucleotides: 2. The CDR3 is 17 residues long. The chain's CDR3 is CASSQEGDRGSGNTIYF. The CDR3 DNA reads TGTGCCAGCAGCCAAGAGGGGGACAGGGGCTCTGGAAACACCATATATTTT.

The V call is TRBV3-1 (or the pseudogene TRBV3-2), the J call TRBJ2-3, with 13 bases matching TRBD2. Per germline, CDR1 LGHDT and CDR2 YNNKEL (reference sequence). With 4 bases clipped from V and 6 bases from J, the junction kept 10 bases outside the gene matches. The CDR3 is 17 amino acids. The CDR3: CASSPRLAGGRWDTQYF. The CDR3 coding sequence is TGTGCCAGCAGCCCCCGACTAGCGGGAGGCCGGTGGGATACGCAGTATTTT.

This chain links TRBV5-6 with TRBJ2-1; D is possibly TRBD2 (6 bases). The CDR3 has 15 amino acids. The V and J ends lost 4 bases and 2 bases respectively, with 13 bases between them. Germline lookup yields CDR1 SGHDT and CDR2 YYEEEE. DNA for the CDR3: TGTGCCAGCAGCGGGGGGACGGAGACCTACAATGAGCAGTTCTTC. Its translation is CASSGGTETYNEQFF.

The V gene is TRBV6-2 or TRBV6-3, the J gene TRBJ2-1, with 7 bases matching TRBD1. This CDR3 has 16 residues. Germline V gene sequence: CDR1 MNHEY, CDR2 SVGEGT. Unmatched junction bases numbered 12, after V lost 6 bases and J lost 4 bases. The CDR3 DNA reads as TGTGCCAGCAGCCTTCTGACAGGGAATTTTTACAATGAGCAGTTCTTC. Its protein product is CASSLLTGNFYNEQFF.

The genes are TRBV27 and TRBJ2-6, with TRBD2 matching over 7 bases. Germline values: CDR1 MNHEY, CDR2 SMNVEV (reference sequence). J was trimmed by 3 bases and V by 10 bases; bases with no gene match: 3. CDR3 size: 13 residues. CDR3 in amino acids: CATSGGGANVLTF. The CDR3 nucleotides are TGTGCCACCTCGGGGGGTGGGGCCAACGTCCTGACTTTC.

The chain links TRBV27 to TRBJ1-5; D unresolved. CDR1 MNHEY and CDR2 SMNVEV come from the germline V gene (reference sequence). Trimming left V 2 bases short and J 1 base short, with 6 bases between. This CDR3 is 14 amino acids long. CDR3 DNA sequence: TGTGCCAGCAGTTTAAGAGGGAGCAATCAGCCCCAGCATTTT. This encodes CASSLRGSNQPQHF.

This chain links TRBV6-5 with TRBJ1-6, with 9 bases identical to TRBD1. The CDR3 is 14 amino acids. CDR1 is MNHEY and CDR2 is SVGAGI in the germline V gene. With 6 bases clipped from V and 7 bases from J, the junction kept 4 bases outside the gene matches. The CDR3 sequence: CASSYRGLNSPLHF. DNA of the CDR3: TGTGCCAGCAGCTACAGGGGGCTGAATTCACCCCTCCACTTT.

This clone was seen just once. This chain joins TRBV28 and TRBJ2-7; 7 nucleotides agree with TRBD1. There are 13 residues in the CDR3. Germline trimming cut 3 bases from V and 4 bases from J; bases unmatched to any gene: 3. The germline CDR1 and CDR2 sequences are MDHEN and SYDVKM. CDR3 in amino acids: CASSLGQTYEQYF. The CDR3 nucleotides are TGTGCCAGCAGTTTGGGACAGACGTACGAGCAGTACTTC.

The rearrangement links TRBV6-5 to TRBJ2-5, with TRBD2 matching over 8 bases. The ends lost 0 bases at V and 4 bases at J; junction bases unmatched: 4. The CDR3 length is 15 residues. Germline V gene sequence: CDR1 MNHEY, CDR2 SVGAGI. The CDR3, as DNA: TGTGCCAGCAGTTACTCGTCGCTAGCGGGAGAGACCCAGTACTTC. Residues: CASSYSSLAGETQYF.

V is TRBV7-2 and J is TRBJ2-1, with 7 bases identical to TRBD2. V gave up 5 bases and J gave up 0 bases; unmatched junction bases: 7. From germline, CDR1 is SGHTA and CDR2 FQGNSA. The CDR3 extends over 16 amino acids. The DNA of the CDR3 is TGTGCCAGCAGCCGGGCCGGCGGGAGCTCCTACAATGAGCAGTTCTTC. Its translation: CASSRAGGSSYNEQFF. The full variable domain, in which reference TRBV7-2 and TRBJ2-1 provide the parts outside the CDR3, is GAGVSQSPSNKVTEKGKDVELRCDPISGHTALYWYRQSLGQGLEFLIYFQGNSAPDKSGLPSDRFSAERTGGSVSTLTIQRTQQEDSAVYLCASSRAGGSSYNEQFFGPGTRLTVL.

The chain joins TRBV19 to TRBJ2-3; D remains ambiguous. Germline V gives CDR1 LNHDA, CDR2 SQIVND (reference sequence). The CDR3 runs 13 residues. The V and J ends lost 2 bases and 8 bases respectively, with 11 bases between them. CDR3 bases: TGTGCCAGTAGTATATTACTGTATGGTACGCAGTATTTT. The encoded protein is CASSILLYGTQYF.

The chain links TRBV7-8 to TRBJ2-5; 11 nucleotides agree with TRBD2. The CDR3 totals 16 residues. Germline V gives CDR1 SGHVS, CDR2 FQNEAQ. The trim removed 5 bases at V and 2 bases at J, leaving 7 bases unmatched. The CDR3 DNA sequence: TGTGCCAGCAGCGGAGGGTTAGCGGGAGGGCAAGAGACCCAGTACTTC. Amino acid sequence: CASSGGLAGGQETQYF. The full variable domain, with the rest looked up from reference TRBV7-8 and TRBJ2-5, is GAGVSQSPRYKVAKRGQDVALRCDPISGHVSLFWYQQALGQGPEFLTYFQNEAQLDKSGLPSDRFFAERPEGSVSTLKIQRTQQEDSAVYLCASSGGLAGGQETQYFGPGTRLLVL.

The chain has TRBV6-1 and TRBJ2-5; a possible D gene is TRBD1 (6 bases). V was trimmed by 3 bases and J by 0 bases, leaving 8 bases between them. Germline CDR1 reads MNHNS; CDR2 reads SASEGT. The CDR3 is 14 amino acids. The CDR3 is CASSEDSYQETQYF. The CDR3 DNA follows: TGTGCCAGCAGTGAGGACAGCTACCAAGAGACCCAGTACTTC.

V gene TRBV19 combines with J gene TRBJ1-5, with a tentative D call TRBD1 (5 bases). Germline assignment: CDR1 LNHDA and CDR2 SQIVND (reference sequence). The CDR3 extends over 16 amino acids. Trimming shortened V by 0 bases and J by 1 base, and 10 bases separated the two germline ends. CDR3 sequence reads: CASSIDWQGSNQPQHF. CDR3 DNA sequence: TGTGCCAGTAGTATAGATTGGCAGGGAAGCAATCAGCCCCAGCATTTT.

The chain couples TRBV12-5 to TRBJ1-2; TRBD1 matches at 9 bases. V trimming: 2 bases; J trimming: 9 bases; junction bases outside the gene matches: 4. Germline values: CDR1 LGHNT, CDR2 FRNRAP. This CDR3 contains 13 residues. The CDR3 region is CASGLSDRGSYTF. The CDR3 DNA reads as TGTGCTAGTGGTTTGTCGGACAGGGGTAGCTACACCTTC.

The V call is TRBV28, the J call TRBJ2-7, with D possibly matching TRBD1 (6 bases). Between the trimmed V and J ends, which lost 2 bases and 5 bases, there was a span of 10 bases. The CDR3 covers 13 residues. Germline V gene data show CDR1 as MDHEN and CDR2 as SYDVKM. As DNA, the CDR3 is TGTGCCAGCAGTTTAGCCAGGGGCCACGAGCAGTACTTC. The encoded protein is CASSLARGHEQYF. Based on the CDR3 plus reference TRBV28 and TRBJ2-7, the full variable domain is DVKVTQSSRYLVKRTGEKVFLECVQDMDHENMFWYRQDPGLGLRLIYFSYDVKMKEKGDIPEGYSVSREKKERFSLILESASTNQTSMYLCASSLARGHEQYFGPGTRLTVT.

V and J are TRBV5-6 and TRBJ2-7; D perhaps matches TRBD1 (6 bases). CDR3 length: 14 residues. Germline lookup yields CDR1 SGHDT and CDR2 YYEEEE. The V end lost 0 bases, the J end lost 3 bases, and 10 bases lay between the germline ends. The CDR3 region has the DNA TGTGCCAGCAGCTTGGGGGACAACCTCTACGAGCAGTACTTC. This encodes CASSLGDNLYEQYF.

The chain has TRBV6-2 or TRBV6-3 and TRBJ1-1; no reliable D call. The CDR3 length is 13 residues. Trimming took 4 bases from V and 1 from J, leaving 7 bases between them. Germline CDR1 is MNHEY and CDR2 is SVGEGT. CDR3 in DNA: TGTGCCAGCAGTTCAACTAAGAACACTGAAGCTTTCTTT. Amino acids: CASSSTKNTEAFF.

The chain carries TRBV28 and TRBJ1-2; weak D call: TRBD1 (5 bases). There are 16 residues in the CDR3. V lost 4 bases, J lost 1 base, and 16 bases lay in between. Germline-derived CDR1 and CDR2 are MDHEN and SYDVKM. Here the CDR3 reads CASSSVRQRLNYGYTF. The CDR3 nucleotides read TGTGCCAGCAGTTCCGTCCGACAGCGACTTAACTATGGCTACACCTTC.

CDR3 region: CASSLLGGGHNEQFF. CDR3 DNA: TGCGCCAGCAGCCTGCTTGGCGGGGGACACAATGAGCAGTTCTTC. V and J are TRBV5-1 and TRBJ2-1, with TRBD2 matching over 7 bases. J lost 5 bases, V lost 4 bases, and 9 bases had no gene match. Germline V lookup: CDR1 SGHRS, CDR2 YFSETQ. CDR3 length: 15 residues.

The V and J genes are TRBV28 and TRBJ1-1, with TRBD1 matching over 9 bases. The CDR3 sequence is 15 residues long. Germline V gene lookup returns CDR1 MDHEN and CDR2 SYDVKM. The V gene end was trimmed by 5 bases and the J gene end by 4 bases; junction bases not matched to a gene: 8. The CDR3 loop reads CASSPPNRGLTEAFF. The CDR3 nucleotides read TGTGCCAGCAGTCCCCCCAACAGGGGGCTCACTGAAGCTTTCTTT.

The chain recombines TRBV7-2 with TRBJ2-1; 11 bases are shared with TRBD2. V shed 5 bases, J shed 5 bases, and the junction held 5 bases outside the gene matches. CDR3 length: 15 amino acids. Germline CDR1 is SGHTA and CDR2 is FQGNSA. The CDR3 region has the DNA TGTGCCAGCAGCACCGGGACTAGCGGAAACAATGAGCAGTTCTTC. It specifies CASSTGTSGNNEQFF.

In its sample, this clone was seen once. The chain joins TRBV4-1 to TRBJ1-1, with no clear D. Germline CDR1 reads MGHRA; CDR2 reads YSYEKL. The V end lost 4 bases, the J end lost 0 bases, and 6 bases lay between the germline ends. This CDR3 is built from 13 residues. The CDR3 DNA follows: TGCGCCAGCAGCCTGGCCATGAACACTGAAGCTTTCTTT. Residues: CASSLAMNTEAFF.

The chain uses TRBV19 and TRBJ1-5; 9 bases match TRBD1. The trim removed 1 base at V and 5 bases at J, leaving 3 bases unmatched. This CDR3 is built from 15 residues. Germline assignment: CDR1 LNHDA and CDR2 SQIVND (reference sequence). The CDR3 nucleotides are TGTGCCAGTAGTATAGGACAGGGGGGCTATCAGCCCCAGCATTTT. Encoded protein: CASSIGQGGYQPQHF.